The 16 T cell receptor beta chains below come from one sample, sequenced in a study of blood T cells in healthy people across ages. Using a J-beta primer mix together with a sample-barcoded 5' primer, a second PCR was run for roughly 6 to 12 cycles. TCRdb reprocessed the 5' RACE reads via MiXCR and lists one record per CDR3 protein. The sample holds under 800,000 distinct CDR3 sequences, about 42% seen once. The sample comprised blood. Receptor source: a woman aged 55-70 years in good health.

In its sample, this clonotype was seen a few times. This rearrangement joins TRBV6-5 to TRBJ2-1; no definite D call. Between the trimmed V and J ends, which lost 4 bases and 4 bases, there was a span of 8 bases. Germline loops: CDR1 MNHEY, CDR2 SVGAGI. There are 13 residues in the CDR3. The CDR3 loop reads CASSSLVYNEQFF. In nucleotides, the CDR3 is TGTGCCAGCAGTTCACTGGTGTACAATGAGCAGTTCTTC.

With regard to this clonotype: With a much larger clone just one base away, this may be a read error. The chain's CDR3 is CASSYGLTNYNEQYF. The CDR3 nucleotides read TGTGCCAGCAGTTACGGCCTAACCAACTACAATGAGCAGTACTTC. This rearrangement joins TRBV6-2 or TRBV6-3 to TRBJ2-1; D is ambiguous. The DNA end lines up better with TRBJ2-7; the J call may be wrong. The CDR3 runs to 15 residues. CDR1 is MNHEY and CDR2 is SVGEGT in the germline V gene.

The chain couples TRBV2 to TRBJ2-1; possible D gene TRBD2, 6 bases. The ends were cut back, 6 bases at V and 9 bases at J, with 12 bases in the middle. This CDR3 has 12 amino acids. Germline CDR1 and CDR2: SNHLY and FYNNEI. The CDR3 sequence is CASRGGRFEQFF. Written as DNA, the CDR3 is TGTGCCAGCAGGGGAGGACGCTTTGAGCAGTTCTTC.

The chain joins TRBV30 to TRBJ1-2; TRBD1 matches 8 bases. Looked up from germline, CDR1 is GTSNPN and CDR2 is SVGIG (reference sequence). V gave up 1 base and J gave up 7 bases; unmatched junction bases: 5. CDR3 length: 13 residues. The CDR3 reads CAWSDGQGGGYTF. Written as DNA, the CDR3 is TGTGCCTGGAGTGATGGACAGGGAGGTGGCTACACCTTC.

This rearrangement joins TRBV7-9 to TRBJ2-7, with 9 bases lining up with TRBD1. The CDR3 sequence is 15 residues long. The germline V gene encodes CDR1 SEHNR and CDR2 FQNEAQ (reference sequence). The ends lost 4 bases at V and 5 bases at J; junction bases unmatched: 9. In DNA, the CDR3 is TGTGCCAGCAGCTCCCTCCGGGACAGGGCGAACGAGCAGTACTTC. Residues: CASSSLRDRANEQYF. The whole variable domain, remainder taken from reference TRBV7-9 and TRBJ2-7, is DTGVSQNPRHKITKRGQNVTFRCDPISEHNRLYWYRQTLGQGPEFLTYFQNEAQLEKSRLLSDRFSAERPKGSFSTLEIQRTEQGDSAMYLCASSSLRDRANEQYFGPGTRLTVT.

The chain uses TRBV30 and TRBJ2-3, with 9 bases fitting TRBD1. The J segment lost 2 bases and the V segment lost 4 bases, leaving 4 bases of the junction unmatched. Germline loops: CDR1 GTSNPN, CDR2 SVGIG (reference sequence). The CDR3 consists of 14 residues. The CDR3: CAWTGTGYTDTQYF. CDR3 bases: TGTGCCTGGACCGGGACAGGGTACACAGATACGCAGTATTTT.

This clonotype was counted a few times. The chain recombines TRBV9 with TRBJ2-1, with 8 bases identical to TRBD2. CDR3 size: 14 residues. Trimming at V came to 4 bases and at J to 6 bases, leaving 6 bases not matched to a gene. From germline, CDR1 is SGDLS and CDR2 YYNGEE. The CDR3 region is CASSPRTSSNEQFF. DNA of the CDR3: TGTGCCAGCAGCCCTCGGACTAGCTCCAATGAGCAGTTCTTC.

This chain uses TRBV12-3 or TRBV12-4 with TRBJ1-2; tentatively, D is TRBD1 (6 bases). The CDR3 totals 15 residues. Trimming stripped 1 base from V and 10 bases from J, with 19 bases between. CDR3: CASSLGPGQGFDYTF. The CDR3 DNA reads as TGTGCCAGCAGTTTAGGACCGGGACAAGGATTTGACTACACCTTC.

On this clonotype itself: The junction shows a germline mismatch at one end, possibly a read error. This sequence joins TRBV5-6 and TRBJ1-5; D gene ambiguous. This CDR3 contains 15 residues. From germline, CDR1 is SGHDT and CDR2 YYEEEE. The CDR3 DNA sequence: TGTGCCAGTAGCTCGTCAGCCTATAGCAATCAGCCCCAGCATTTT. The encoded protein is CASSSSAYSNQPQHF.

The V call is TRBV6-5, the J call TRBJ1-1; a possible D gene is TRBD1 (6 bases). Germline values: CDR1 MNHEY, CDR2 SVGAGI. The CDR3 totals 17 residues. V was cut by 7 bases and J by 4 bases, with 25 bases left in between. The CDR3 DNA sequence: TGTGCCAGCACCTCCGCCCGACAGGTGTATATGAGCACTGAAGCTTTCTTT. It encodes CASTSARQVYMSTEAFF.

This clonotype was seen more than once but under ten times. The chain couples TRBV7-2 to TRBJ1-4; 10 bases fit TRBD1. CDR3 length equals 15 residues. The V gene end was trimmed by 10 bases and the J gene end by 6 bases; junction bases not matched to a gene: 11. In germline, CDR1 is SGHTA, CDR2 FQGNSA. The CDR3 nucleotides read TGTGCCACCGAATCAACCGGGACAGGGGATGAAAAACTGTTTTTT. Protein product: CATESTGTGDEKLFF.

The V gene is TRBV14, the J gene TRBJ1-1; D is unresolved. This CDR3 comprises 14 residues. V lost 3 bases and J lost 0, with 8 bases in between. Germline values: CDR1 SGHDN, CDR2 FVKESK. The CDR3 DNA is TGTGCCAGCAGCCACAACAGCTTGAACACTGAAGCTTTCTTT. As protein: CASSHNSLNTEAFF.

This rearrangement joins TRBV28 to TRBJ2-1, with 7 bases aligning to TRBD2. The CDR3 runs 16 residues. V was pared by 3 bases and J by 0 bases, with 5 bases of the junction left unmatched. Germline lookup yields CDR1 MDHEN and CDR2 SYDVKM. CDR3 protein: CASSFLASGSYNEQFF. The CDR3 DNA reads TGTGCCAGCAGTTTTCTGGCTAGCGGCTCCTACAATGAGCAGTTCTTC.

This clonotype has more than one count but fewer than ten. The chain recombines TRBV29-1 with TRBJ2-5; D possibly uses TRBD1 or TRBD2 (5 bases each). Trimming removed 6 bases at V and 2 bases at J, with 10 bases between. Germline CDR1 SQVTM, CDR2 ANQGSEA. This CDR3 is built from 12 residues. CDR3: CSVGRNQETQYF. As DNA, the CDR3 is TGCAGCGTGGGACGGAATCAAGAGACCCAGTACTTC.

This clonotype was counted a few times. J is TRBJ2-2 and V is TRBV12-3 or TRBV12-4; D not certain. The CDR3 runs 13 residues. The ends were cut back, 3 bases at V and 5 bases at J, with 7 bases in the middle. The CDR3 spells CASSFGATGELFF. CDR3 nucleotide sequence: TGTGCCAGCAGTTTTGGAGCAACCGGGGAGCTGTTTTTT.

This clonotype was seen repeatedly, ten times or more. In nucleotides, the CDR3 is TGTGCCAGCAGTCAAGACAGAAACTCCTACGAGCAGTACTTC. Residues: CASSQDRNSYEQYF. The V call is TRBV27, the J call TRBJ2-7, with D tentatively TRBD1 (5 bases). The V gene lost 5 bases and the J gene lost 0 bases, with 11 bases spanning the gap. Germline CDR1 MNHEY, CDR2 SMNVEV (reference sequence). The CDR3 is 14 residues long.